The 26 T cell receptor beta chains given below trace back to one sample, sequenced in a study of blood T cell repertoires in COVID-19. Assay used: immunoSEQ multiplex PCR; TCRdb lists only in-frame clones, some missing. Of about 110,000 clones listed, more than 80% are singletons. The material sequenced was peripheral blood. Receptor source: a woman of 80 years or more with acute or convalescent COVID-19.

This chain links TRBV24-1 with TRBJ2-2, with 8 bases that match TRBD2. This CDR3 is built from 14 residues. J was trimmed by 4 bases and V by 7 bases; bases with no gene match: 4. Germline values: CDR1 KGHDR, CDR2 SFDVKD. The CDR3 DNA follows: TGTGCCACCAGCCTCGGGGGGGGCACCGGGGAGCTGTTTTTT. The encoded protein is CATSLGGGTGELFF.

The genes are TRBV5-1 and TRBJ1-2; tentatively, D is TRBD1 (5 bases). With 0 bases removed from V and 5 bases from J, the gap between germline ends came to 11 bases. Germline-derived CDR1 and CDR2 are SGHRS and YFSETQ. CDR3 length: 14 amino acids. The CDR3 sequence: CASSLARGWYGYTF. The CDR3 coding sequence is TGCGCCAGCAGCTTGGCCCGGGGGTGGTATGGCTACACCTTC.

This sequence joins TRBV18 and TRBJ1-2; D is possibly TRBD1 (6 bases). Germline V gene lookup returns CDR1 KGHSH and CDR2 LQKENI. CDR3 length: 15 residues. The V end lost 4 bases, the J end lost 5 bases, and 17 bases lay between the germline ends. The CDR3 region is CASSHKAGTIYGYTF. The DNA of the CDR3 is TGTGCCAGCTCACACAAGGCAGGGACAATTTATGGCTACACCTTC.

V usage is TRBV9 and J usage is TRBJ1-2; tentative D call: TRBD1 (6 bases). Trimming took off 6 bases at V and 2 bases at J, with 14 bases between the two ends. The CDR3 is made up of 14 amino acids. Germline V lookup: CDR1 SGDLS, CDR2 YYNGEE. The CDR3 sequence is CASNPGHQNYGYTF. CDR3 DNA: TGTGCCAGCAACCCGGGACACCAGAACTATGGCTACACCTTC.

J is TRBJ1-2 and V is TRBV11-2; D might be TRBD1 (6 bases). Trimming left V 3 bases short and J 3 bases short, with 14 bases between. The CDR3 is 15 amino acids. Germline CDR1 reads SGHAT; CDR2 reads FQNNGV. CDR3 DNA: TGTGCCAGCAGCTTGCGGGGGGCAGGGGACTATGGCTACACCTTC. This encodes CASSLRGAGDYGYTF. Using reference TRBV11-2 and TRBJ1-2 for the parts outside the CDR3, the full variable domain is EAGVAQSPRYKIIEKRQSVAFWCNPISGHATLYWYQQILGQGPKLLIQFQNNGVVDDSQLPKDRFSAERLKGVDSTLKIQPAKLEDSAVYLCASSLRGAGDYGYTFGSGTRLTVV.

The chain has TRBV5-5 and TRBJ1-6, with no clear D. V lost 5 bases to trimming and J lost 1 base, with 10 bases between them. The CDR3 is 15 residues long. Germline V gives CDR1 SGHKS, CDR2 YYEKEE (reference sequence). CDR3 loop: CASRVPGSYNSPLHF. As DNA, the CDR3 is TGTGCCAGCAGGGTTCCGGGATCCTATAATTCACCCCTCCACTTT.

The V gene is TRBV30, the J gene TRBJ1-2; D not resolved. The CDR3 loop spans 13 amino acids. From germline, CDR1 is GTSNPN and CDR2 SVGIG (reference sequence). Trimming removed 0 bases from V and 4 bases from J, with 9 bases in between. The CDR3 loop reads CAWSVGGSYGYTF. The CDR3 bases are TGTGCCTGGAGTGTTGGAGGGAGCTATGGCTACACCTTC. Looking up the rest from reference TRBV30 and TRBJ1-2 gives the full variable domain: SQTIHQWPATLVQPVGSPLSLECTVEGTSNPNLYWYRQAAGRGLQLLFYSVGIGQISSEVPQNLSASRPQDRQFILSSKKLLLSDSGFYLCAWSVGGSYGYTFGSGTRLTVV.

The genes are TRBV28 and TRBJ2-7; D possibly corresponds to TRBD2 (5 bases). Germline V gives CDR1 MDHEN, CDR2 SYDVKM. V dropped 11 bases and J dropped 2 bases, with 16 bases sitting between them. This CDR3 is 13 amino acids long. CDR3: CAACGRAPYEQYF. The CDR3 DNA is TGTGCCGCATGTGGGCGGGCCCCCTACGAGCAGTACTTC.

This chain connects TRBV5-4 to TRBJ2-7, with 12 positions matching TRBD1. This CDR3 comprises 16 residues. V was clipped by 4 bases and J by 2 bases; unmatched bases: 7. Germline CDR1 and CDR2: SGHNT and YYREEE (reference sequence). DNA for the CDR3: TGTGCCAGCAGCCCAGGGACAGGGGGCGAAGCCTACGAGCAGTACTTC. Protein: CASSPGTGGEAYEQYF.

The chain carries TRBV6-1 and TRBJ2-1; 11 bases agree with TRBD2. The CDR3 has 14 residues. With V trimmed by 4 bases and J by 8 bases, 4 bases remained unmatched. In germline, CDR1 is MNHNS, CDR2 SASEGT. CDR3 region: CASSVAGGFDEQFF. DNA for the CDR3: TGTGCCAGCAGTGTAGCGGGGGGGTTCGATGAGCAGTTCTTC.

This chain joins TRBV7-2 and TRBJ2-5, with a tentative D call TRBD1 (5 bases). CDR3 length: 13 residues. Trimming pared 1 base from V and 5 bases from J, leaving 8 bases between. CDR1 and CDR2 (germline): SGHTA, FQGNSA. CDR3 sequence reads: CASSLGGLETQYF. CDR3 DNA: TGTGCCAGCAGCTTAGGGGGCCTGGAGACCCAGTACTTC.

V and J are TRBV5-1 and TRBJ1-5; D gene uncertain. Germline loops: CDR1 SGHRS, CDR2 YFSETQ. V shed 0 bases and J shed 5 bases, with 6 bases lying between them. This CDR3 spans 13 amino acids. As DNA, the CDR3 is TGCGCCAGCAGCTTGGACAACGATCAGCCCCAGCATTTT. The encoded protein is CASSLDNDQPQHF.

This clone was seen just once. V and J are TRBV6-1 and TRBJ1-1; no clear D. Trimming removed 4 bases from V and 6 bases from J, with 9 bases in between. In germline, CDR1 is MNHNS, CDR2 SASEGT. There are 12 residues in the CDR3. The CDR3 bases are TGTGCCAGCAGTGTTCATGAGTCTGAAGCTTTCTTT. Translation gives CASSVHESEAFF.

The chain links TRBV2 to TRBJ1-4, with D possibly matching TRBD1 (5 bases). The CDR3 runs to 16 residues. V was shortened by 0 bases and J by 0 bases, with 8 bases between the two germline ends. Germline V CDR1 and CDR2: SNHLY, FYNNEI. The CDR3 is CASSEAAQATNEKLFF. In nucleotides, the CDR3 is TGTGCCAGCAGTGAAGCCGCACAGGCAACTAATGAAAAACTGTTTTTT.

The V gene is TRBV10-3, the J gene TRBJ2-3; D call uncertain. The CDR3 is 11 amino acids. Germline CDR1 reads ENHRY; CDR2 reads SYGVKD. V lost 6 bases and J 1 base, leaving 2 bases between the germline ends. This chain's CDR3 is CAISGTDTQYF. CDR3 nucleotide sequence: TGTGCCATCAGCGGCACAGATACGCAGTATTTT.

This chain links TRBV11-2 with TRBJ2-2; D is unclear. Trimming took off 5 bases at V and 6 bases at J, with 16 bases between the two ends. Germline V gene data show CDR1 as SGHAT and CDR2 as FQNNGV. The CDR3 length is 15 residues. The CDR3 spells CASSLPKRSAGELFF. The DNA of the CDR3 is TGTGCCAGCAGCCTCCCGAAGCGATCGGCCGGGGAGCTGTTTTTT.

The J gene is TRBJ2-7, the V gene TRBV9; the match to TRBD2 covers 13 bases. Germline CDR1 is SGDLS and CDR2 is YYNGEE. Trimming removed 4 bases from V and 2 bases from J; junction bases left unmatched: 6. This CDR3 spans 16 amino acids. This CDR3 reads CASSPLGTSGAYEQYF. The CDR3, as DNA: TGTGCCAGCAGCCCCCTTGGGACTAGCGGGGCCTACGAGCAGTACTTC.

The gene calls are TRBV15 and TRBJ1-4, with D possibly TRBD1 on 6 matching bases. There are 14 residues in the CDR3. Trimming took 5 bases from V and 8 from J, leaving 15 bases between them. Per the germline V gene, CDR1 is LNHNV and CDR2 is YYDKDF (reference sequence). The CDR3 nucleotides read TGTGCCACCAGCCTCCGGGACATGGACGAAAAACTGTTTTTT. It specifies CATSLRDMDEKLFF.

The chain recombines TRBV18 with TRBJ1-1; 7 bases agree with TRBD1. Unmatched junction bases numbered 1, after V lost 3 bases and J lost 0 bases. Germline V CDR1 and CDR2: KGHSH, LQKENI. The CDR3 loop spans 14 amino acids. CDR3 sequence reads: CASSPDRLNTEAFF. The DNA of the CDR3 is TGTGCCAGCTCACCGGACAGGCTGAACACTGAAGCTTTCTTT.

This sequence joins TRBV14 and TRBJ1-2; 9 bases fit TRBD1. Unmatched junction bases numbered 2, after V lost 4 bases and J lost 2 bases. Germline values: CDR1 SGHDN, CDR2 FVKESK. The CDR3 has 14 residues. Here the CDR3 DNA reads TGTGCCAGCAGCCCCGGGACAGGGAACTATGGCTACACCTTC. Translating gives CASSPGTGNYGYTF.

This sequence joins TRBV9 and TRBJ1-6; TRBD1 matches 11 bases. The germline V gene encodes CDR1 SGDLS and CDR2 YYNGEE. There are 14 residues in the CDR3. V lost 4 bases, J lost 10 bases, and 4 bases stayed unmatched. The CDR3, as DNA: TGTGCCAGCAGCATCCGGGACAGGGGGTCACCCCTCCACTTT. This codes for CASSIRDRGSPLHF.

As to this clone: Other DNA sequences in this sample translate to the same CDR3. V gene TRBV19 combines with J gene TRBJ2-7; possible D gene TRBD1, 6 bases. The CDR3 covers 14 residues. Germline CDR1 is LNHDA and CDR2 is SQIVND (reference sequence). V shed 6 bases and J shed 0 bases, with 12 bases lying between them. CDR3 region: CASRPRGNSYEQYF. DNA of the CDR3: TGTGCCAGTAGGCCCAGGGGTAACTCCTACGAGCAGTACTTC.

This rearrangement joins TRBV6-1 to TRBJ2-7, with D maybe TRBD1 (6 bases). This CDR3 is built from 14 residues. Germline CDR1 reads MNHNS; CDR2 reads SASEGT. Trimming pared 3 bases from V and 3 bases from J, leaving 12 bases between. The DNA for the CDR3 is TGTGCCAGCAGTGACCCAGGGGCTATCTACGAGCAGTACTTC. Residues: CASSDPGAIYEQYF.

The rearrangement links TRBV6-1 to TRBJ1-2, with 7 bases lining up with TRBD1. Trimming cost V 3 bases and J 3 bases; bases outside gene matches: 1. Per the germline V gene, CDR1 is MNHNS and CDR2 is SASEGT. This CDR3 contains 13 residues. In DNA form, the CDR3 reads TGTGCCAGCAGTGAGACAGGGCACTATGGCTACACCTTC. It yields the protein CASSETGHYGYTF.

The chain recombines TRBV7-9 with TRBJ1-1; 8 bases align to TRBD1. With V trimmed by 3 bases and J by 5 bases, 5 bases remained unmatched. The germline CDR1 and CDR2 sequences are SEHNR and FQNEAQ (reference sequence). There are 14 residues in the CDR3. The CDR3 DNA follows: TGTGCCAGCAGCTTCCAGGGGGCCGGGACTGAAGCTTTCTTT. Translated: CASSFQGAGTEAFF.

This chain connects TRBV28 to TRBJ2-1, with D maybe TRBD1 (6 bases). Germline CDR1 and CDR2: MDHEN and SYDVKM. V was pared by 6 bases and J by 6 bases, with 15 bases between. The CDR3 has 14 amino acids. The CDR3 region has the DNA TGTGCCAGCAGCGCAGGGGTTCACGGCAATGAGCAGTTCTTC. Its translation: CASSAGVHGNEQFF.